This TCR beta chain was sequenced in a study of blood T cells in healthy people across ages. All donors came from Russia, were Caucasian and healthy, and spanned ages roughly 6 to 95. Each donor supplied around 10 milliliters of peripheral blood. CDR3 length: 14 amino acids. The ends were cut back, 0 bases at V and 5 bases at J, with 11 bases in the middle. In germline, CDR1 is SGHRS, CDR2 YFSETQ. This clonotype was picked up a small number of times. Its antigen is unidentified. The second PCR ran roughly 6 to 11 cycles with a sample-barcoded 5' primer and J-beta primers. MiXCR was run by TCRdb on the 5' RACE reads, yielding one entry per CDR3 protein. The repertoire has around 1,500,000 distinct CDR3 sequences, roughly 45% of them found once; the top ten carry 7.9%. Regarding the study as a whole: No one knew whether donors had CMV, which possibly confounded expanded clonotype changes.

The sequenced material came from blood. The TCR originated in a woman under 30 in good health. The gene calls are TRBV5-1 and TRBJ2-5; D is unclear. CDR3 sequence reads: CASSLEAGPETQYF. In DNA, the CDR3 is TGCGCCAGCAGCTTGGAGGCAGGACCGGAGACCCAGTACTTC.